The clone carrying this T cell receptor (beta chain) was seen at least ten times. Its target is not known. Using its own MiXCR run on the reads, TCRdb lists one record per CDR3 protein. The sample lists about 530,000 distinct CDR3 sequences; approximately 25% were seen once. This entry belongs to a study of T cell repertoires in cytomegalovirus infection. Study results and limitations: HLA-C-restricted CMV-specific TCR beta clonotypes prevailed in the ex vivo response. Cumulative public TCR beta family frequency identified CMV carriers with the relevant HLA.

V dropped 5 bases and J dropped 8 bases, with 10 bases sitting between them. The CDR3 spans 12 residues. The V and J genes are TRBV12-3 or TRBV12-4 and TRBJ1-5; D unclear. The sequenced sample consisted of PBMCs. This clonotype originated in a human donor in good health (CMV status not recorded). Some clones in this sample may be carry-over from other donors' samples. CDR3 coding DNA: TGTGCCAGCAGTGCGCTCGGGGAGCCCCAGCATTTT. It yields the protein CASSALGEPQHF.